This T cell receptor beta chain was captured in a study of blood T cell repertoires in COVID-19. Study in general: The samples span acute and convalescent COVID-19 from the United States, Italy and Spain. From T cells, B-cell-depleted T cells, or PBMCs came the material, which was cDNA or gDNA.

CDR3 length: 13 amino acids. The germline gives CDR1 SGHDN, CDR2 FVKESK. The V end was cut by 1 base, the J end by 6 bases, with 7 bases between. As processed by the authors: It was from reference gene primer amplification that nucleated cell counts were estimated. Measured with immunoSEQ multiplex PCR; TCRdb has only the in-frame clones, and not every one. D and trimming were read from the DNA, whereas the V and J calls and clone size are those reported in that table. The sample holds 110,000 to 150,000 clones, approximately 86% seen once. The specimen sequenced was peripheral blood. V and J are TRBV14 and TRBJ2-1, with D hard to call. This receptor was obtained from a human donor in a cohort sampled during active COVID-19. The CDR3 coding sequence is TGTGCCAGCAGCCAAGGGCTAGTCAATGAGCAGTTCTTC. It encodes CASSQGLVNEQFF.